A selection of T cell receptor beta chains follows, all from one sample in a study of blood T cell repertoires in COVID-19. Some clones are missing from TCRdb's copy, which holds only in-frame ones; the method was immunoSEQ multiplex PCR. This sample has approximately 200,000 clones; around 80% occur once, and the top ten carry more than 9%. Material: peripheral blood. These receptor sequences come from a woman at least 80 years old with acute or convalescent COVID-19. CDR3s include the opening cysteine and the closing phenylalanine or tryptophan. The D gene is left open where the match is weak. Size is omitted from some rows. Given values are once, few, many or a class for expanded clones.

abundance,j_gene,v_gene,d_gene,CDR3aa,CDR3nt
-,TRBJ1-1,TRBV30,TRBD1,CAWGDSNTEAFF,TGTGCCTGGGGGGACAGCAACACTGAAGCTTTCTTT
once,TRBJ2-3,TRBV11-3,TRBD1,CASSLQGQGQDTQYF,TGTGCCAGCAGCTTGCAGGGACAGGGACAGGATACGCAGTATTTT
-,TRBJ2-5,TRBV5-4,-,CASSLVGALGETQYF,TGTGCCAGCAGCTTGGTAGGAGCCCTTGGGGAGACCCAGTACTTC
-,TRBJ2-3,TRBV19,TRBD1,CASRDRGRKRASTDTQYF,TGTGCCAGTCGGGACAGGGGACGGAAAAGGGCGAGCACAGATACGCAGTATTTT
once,TRBJ1-2,TRBV12-3/TRBV12-4,TRBD1,CASSFGTGSGYTF,TGTGCCAGCAGTTTTGGGACAGGGAGCGGCTACACCTTC
medium-sized,TRBJ2-3,TRBV12-3/TRBV12-4,TRBD2,CASRGLAADTQYF,TGTGCCAGCAGGGGACTAGCGGCAGATACGCAGTATTTT
-,TRBJ2-2,TRBV6-4,-,CASSFSNTGELFF,TGTGCCAGCAGTTTCTCGAACACCGGGGAGCTGTTTTTT
-,TRBJ1-4,TRBV5-1,TRBD1,CASSLAPGQGNEKLFF,TGCGCCAGCAGCTTGGCCCCGGGACAGGGTAATGAAAAACTGTTTTTT
-,TRBJ2-3,TRBV5-1,TRBD1,CASSLTGGSTDTQYF,TGCGCCAGCAGCTTGACAGGGGGGAGCACAGATACGCAGTATTTT
-,TRBJ2-7,TRBV11-2,-,CASSWARAYEQYF,TGTGCCAGCTCCTGGGCCAGAGCCTACGAGCAGTACTTC
-,TRBJ1-3,TRBV6-5,-,CASSYSLSQAGNTIYF,TGTGCCAGCAGTTACTCGTTATCTCAGGCCGGAAACACCATATATTTT
few,TRBJ1-5,TRBV7-8,-,CASSLDRLAGVRGNQPQHF,TGTGCCAGCAGCTTAGATAGATTGGCGGGAGTCCGGGGCAATCAGCCCCAGCATTTT
-,TRBJ2-1,TRBV6-6,-,CASSPNNLQVSSYNEQFF,TGTGCCAGCAGTCCTAATAACCTTCAGGTTAGCTCCTACAATGAGCAGTTCTTC
-,TRBJ1-1,TRBV12-3/TRBV12-4,-,CASSFGGTEAFF,TGTGCCAGCAGTTTTGGCGGCACTGAAGCTTTCTTT
-,TRBJ1-1,TRBV19,-,CASTVGTGNTEAFF,TGTGCCAGTACTGTGGGCACAGGGAACACTGAAGCTTTCTTT
-,TRBJ1-6,TRBV10-3,-,CAISELGQGSPLHF,TGTGCCATCAGTGAGTTGGGACAAGGATCACCCCTCCACTTT
-,TRBJ2-4,TRBV6-6,TRBD2,CASSSSGRPKNIQYF,TGTGCCAGCAGTTCTAGCGGGAGACCCAAAAACATTCAGTACTTC
-,TRBJ1-4,TRBV7-9,-,CASSLVGDPKVFF,TGTGCCAGCAGCTTAGTAGGAGATCCAAAGGTGTTTTTT
-,TRBJ2-2,TRBV20-1,-,CSARGGTVNTGELFF,TGCAGTGCTCGTGGGGGGACAGTCAACACCGGGGAGCTGTTTTTT
-,TRBJ1-4,TRBV19,TRBD1,CASSNTGGSLFF,TGTGCCAGTAGTAATACAGGGGGCTCGCTGTTTTTT
few,TRBJ1-6,TRBV30,-,CAWSGFGAVSPLHF,TGTGCCTGGTCCGGGTTCGGCGCGGTCTCACCCCTCCACTTT